These 15 T cell receptor beta chains share one sample of origin, sequenced in a study of blood T cells in healthy people across ages (dated by TCRdb to between 2014 and 2017). Libraries were built with 5' RACE. TCRdb lists the instrument as Illumina HiSeq 2500. The second PCR ran for about 7 to 11 cycles and used a J-beta primer mix along with a sample-barcoded 5' primer. Starting from the raw public reads, TCRdb applied fastp trimming at Q25, assembled clones with MiXCR and retained in-frame beta chains. A single entry per CDR3 protein holds the most common genes and DNA from its merged rows. In this sample the table shows roughly 1.5 million distinct CDR3 sequences, 42% of which occur a single time. The ten most abundant clones make up more than 4% of the sample. The sequenced sample consisted of blood. These receptors originate from a woman younger than 35 in good health.

The chain links TRBV20-1 to TRBJ2-1, with D uncertain. Trimming took off 3 bases at V and 7 bases at J, with 13 bases between the two ends. From germline, CDR1 is DFQATT and CDR2 SNEGSKA (reference sequence). The length of the CDR3 is 13 residues. The CDR3 region has the DNA TGCAGTGCTAGGTTGGACCCGTCGAATGAGCAGTTCTTC. This codes for CSARLDPSNEQFF.

Written as DNA, the CDR3 is TGCAGTGCTAACGGAGATACTAGCATTCCCGCATACGAGCAGTACTTC. It translates to CSANGDTSIPAYEQYF. The rearrangement joins TRBV20-1 to TRBJ2-7; tentative D call: TRBD2 (6 bases). V was clipped by 4 bases and J by 4 bases, with 23 bases between them. The CDR3 length is 16 residues. CDR1 is DFQATT, CDR2 SNEGSKA, per germline (reference sequence).

The chain links TRBV27 to TRBJ2-5; 9 bases map to TRBD1. CDR3 size: 14 residues. Germline V lookup: CDR1 MNHEY, CDR2 SMNVEV (reference sequence). The junction had 9 bases not matched to a gene; V was cut back by 8 bases and J by 5 bases. The CDR3 reads CASGNRGRVETQYF. The DNA for the CDR3 is TGTGCCAGCGGAAACAGGGGGCGCGTTGAGACCCAGTACTTC.

The chain is built from TRBV5-1 and TRBJ2-1; the match to TRBD2 covers 9 bases. CDR1 is SGHRS and CDR2 is YFSETQ in the germline V gene. The CDR3 consists of 15 residues. The trim removed 3 bases at V and 7 bases at J, leaving 8 bases unmatched. For the CDR3, the DNA is TGCGCCAGCAGCTATTTAGCGGGGGCGGGGAATGAGCAGTTCTTC. Protein: CASSYLAGAGNEQFF.

This clonotype has more than one count but fewer than ten. The rearrangement uses TRBV4-1 and TRBJ2-7; D is unresolved. This CDR3 comprises 16 residues. Trimming cost V 3 bases and J 5 bases, with 20 bases left between them. The germline V gene has CDR1 MGHRA and CDR2 YSYEKL. The CDR3 DNA is TGCGCCAGCAGCCAGTCGTCGGACGCCAGATGGGACGAGCAGTACTTC. This translates into CASSQSSDARWDEQYF.

This clonotype was seen many times. At one end, the junction sequence differs from germline, possibly due to a read error. The chain carries TRBV5-1 and TRBJ2-3; 7 nucleotides align to TRBD1. Germline lookup yields CDR1 SGHRS and CDR2 YFSETQ. The CDR3 contains 14 residues. In DNA form, the CDR3 reads TGTGCCAGCAGCCCTGGGACAGGCACAGATACGCAGTATTTT. This gives the protein CASSPGTGTDTQYF.

The gene calls are TRBV18 and TRBJ2-1, with a weak D call TRBD2 (6 bases). This CDR3 is 14 amino acids long. CDR1 KGHSH and CDR2 LQKENI come from the germline V gene. Trimming removed 6 bases at V and 13 bases at J, with 22 bases between. The CDR3 protein is CASSFAGKEETQFF. In DNA, the CDR3 is TGTGCCAGCTCCTTTGCGGGGAAGGAAGAGACCCAGTTCTTC.

This clonotype was seen a few times. The V call is TRBV4-3, the J call TRBJ2-3, with a weak D call TRBD2 (5 bases). CDR1 is LGHNA and CDR2 is YSLEER in the germline V gene. The CDR3 runs 16 residues. Trimming cost V 1 base and J 2 bases, with 13 bases left between them. The CDR3: CASSQVSGGPTDTQYF. The CDR3 bases are TGCGCCAGCAGCCAAGTGTCAGGCGGGCCCACAGATACGCAGTATTTT.

The genes are TRBV4-3 and TRBJ2-3, with 12 bases fitting TRBD2. The CDR3 extends over 19 amino acids. V shed 0 bases, J shed 5 bases, and the junction held 12 bases outside the gene matches. Germline loops: CDR1 LGHNA, CDR2 YSLEER. The CDR3 DNA is TGCGCCAGCAGCCAAGACCTGGTAACGACTAGCGGGAGTATAGATACGCAGTATTTT. Translation: CASSQDLVTTSGSIDTQYF.

This chain links TRBV27 with TRBJ2-5; no firm D call. Per the germline V gene, CDR1 is MNHEY and CDR2 is SMNVEV (reference sequence). Between the trimmed V and J ends, which lost 8 bases and 6 bases, there was a span of 7 bases. This CDR3 spans 10 amino acids. In nucleotides, the CDR3 is TGTGCCAGCCGACCCAAGACCCAGTACTTC. Encoded protein: CASRPKTQYF.

This clonotype was seen only a few times. This chain uses TRBV20-1 with TRBJ2-2; maybe TRBD1 (5 bases). Trimming removed 5 bases at V and 1 base at J, with 11 bases between. The CDR3 is made up of 14 amino acids. The germline V gene has CDR1 DFQATT and CDR2 SNEGSKA (reference sequence). The CDR3 DNA sequence: TGCAGTGCTCGGCACAGGAGGAACACCGGGGAGCTGTTTTTT. Translation gives CSARHRRNTGELFF.

This clonotype has only a few counts. The chain joins TRBV20-1 to TRBJ2-1, with 7 nucleotides matching TRBD2. CDR3 length: 15 amino acids. Trimming took 0 bases from V and 10 from J; bases not matched to a gene: 12. Germline CDR1 and CDR2: DFQATT and SNEGSKA (reference sequence). The CDR3 sequence is CSARDGRERVQEQFF. The CDR3 DNA reads as TGCAGTGCTAGAGATGGGCGGGAGAGGGTGCAGGAGCAGTTCTTC.

The chain uses TRBV12-3 or TRBV12-4 and TRBJ2-7, with TRBD2 identical over 14 bases. The CDR3 loop spans 15 amino acids. The V segment lost 6 bases and the J segment 6 bases; nucleotides outside the gene matches: 7. Here the CDR3 reads CASSRLAGGPVEQYF. The CDR3 region has the DNA TGTGCCAGCAGCCGACTAGCGGGGGGGCCAGTCGAGCAGTACTTC.

This clonotype was picked up a small number of times. This sequence joins TRBV6-5 and TRBJ1-1; D unclear. CDR1 and CDR2 (germline): MNHEY, SVGAGI. Between the trimmed V and J ends, which lost 2 bases and 7 bases, there was a span of 14 bases. The CDR3 is 14 residues long. The CDR3 is CASSYGPGRGEAFF. The CDR3 DNA reads as TGTGCCAGCAGTTACGGCCCTGGGCGGGGTGAAGCTTTCTTT.

V gene TRBV5-1 combines with J gene TRBJ2-3, with 8 bases lining up with TRBD2. The V segment lost 3 bases and the J segment 2 bases; nucleotides outside the gene matches: 5. The CDR3 is 15 amino acids. CDR1 is SGHRS and CDR2 is YFSETQ in the germline V gene. CDR3 sequence reads: CASSWRGDLTDTQYF. The CDR3 DNA reads as TGCGCCAGCAGCTGGCGGGGGGACCTCACAGATACGCAGTATTTT.